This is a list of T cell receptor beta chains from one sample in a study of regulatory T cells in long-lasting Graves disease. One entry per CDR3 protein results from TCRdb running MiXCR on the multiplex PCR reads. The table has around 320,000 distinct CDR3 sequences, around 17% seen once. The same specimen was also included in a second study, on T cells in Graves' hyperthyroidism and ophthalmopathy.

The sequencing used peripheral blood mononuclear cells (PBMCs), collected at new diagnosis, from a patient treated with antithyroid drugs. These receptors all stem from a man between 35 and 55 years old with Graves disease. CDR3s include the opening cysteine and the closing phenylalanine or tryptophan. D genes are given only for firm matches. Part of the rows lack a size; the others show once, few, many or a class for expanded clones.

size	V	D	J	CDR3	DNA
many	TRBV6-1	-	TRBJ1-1	CASSVTGNTEAFF	TGTGCCAGCAGCGTAACAGGGAACACTGAAGCTTTCTTT
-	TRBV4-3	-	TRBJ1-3	CASSLRDTNSGNTIYF	TGCGCCAGCAGCCTACGGGACACCAACTCTGGAAACACCATATATTTT
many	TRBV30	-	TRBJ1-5	CAWSVWASLIGNQPQHF	TGTGCCTGGAGTGTATGGGCAAGCCTCATAGGTAATCAGCCCCAGCATTTT
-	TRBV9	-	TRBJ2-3	CASSVGSGGGGADTQYF	TGTGCCAGCAGCGTCGGCTCAGGGGGGGGTGGCGCAGATACGCAGTATTTT
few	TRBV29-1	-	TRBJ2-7	CSVVGGPSYEQYF	TGCAGCGTGGTGGGAGGACCTAGCTACGAGCAGTACTTC
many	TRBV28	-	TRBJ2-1	CASSLMRGITYNEQFF	TGTGCCAGCAGTTTGATGAGGGGAATTACCTACAATGAGCAGTTCTTC
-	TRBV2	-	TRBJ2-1	CTSSVLHLGLHNEQFF	TGTACCAGCAGTGTCCTTCATTTGGGGCTCCACAATGAGCAGTTCTTC
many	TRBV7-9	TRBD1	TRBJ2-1	CASSLAYGDRAYNEQFF	TGTGCCAGCAGCTTAGCGTATGGGGACAGGGCCTACAATGAGCAGTTCTTC
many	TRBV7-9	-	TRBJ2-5	CASSLSPRETQYF	TGTGCCAGCAGCTTATCCCCACGGGAGACCCAGTACTTC
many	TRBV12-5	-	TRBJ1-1	CASGPYTEAFF	TGTGCTAGTGGTCCCTACACTGAAGCTTTCTTT
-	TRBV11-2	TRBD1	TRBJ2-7	CASSSFRDRGYEQYF	TGTGCCAGCAGCTCCTTCCGGGACAGGGGCTACGAGCAGTACTTC
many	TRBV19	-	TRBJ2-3	CASSISPAPADTQYF	TGTGCCAGTAGTATTTCCCCTGCCCCCGCAGATACGCAGTATTTT
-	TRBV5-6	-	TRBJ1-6	CASSPRVTPNSPLRF	TGTGCCAGCAGCCCGAGAGTCACACCTAATTCACCCCTCCGCTTT
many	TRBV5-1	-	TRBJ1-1	CASSDQGPQAFF	TGCGCCAGCAGCGATCAGGGGCCGCAAGCTTTCTTT
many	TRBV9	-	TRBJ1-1	CASSDRTRGAFF	TGTGCCAGCAGCGACAGGACCCGGGGAGCTTTCTTT
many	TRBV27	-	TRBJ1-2	CASSFADFNGYTF	TGTGCCAGCAGTTTCGCGGACTTCAATGGCTACACCTTC
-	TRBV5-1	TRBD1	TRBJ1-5	CASSSGDRVYQPQHF	TGCGCCAGCAGCTCGGGGGACAGGGTCTATCAGCCCCAGCATTTT
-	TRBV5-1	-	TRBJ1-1	CASSAGHTNTEAFF	TGCGCCAGCAGCGCAGGACACACGAACACTGAAGCTTTCTTT
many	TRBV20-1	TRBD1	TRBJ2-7	CSAREGTGRVFSYEQYF	TGCAGTGCTAGAGAGGGGACAGGGAGGGTGTTTTCCTACGAGCAGTACTTC
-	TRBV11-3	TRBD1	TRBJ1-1	CASSYHRGTEAFF	TGTGCCAGCAGCTACCACAGGGGGACTGAAGCTTTCTTT
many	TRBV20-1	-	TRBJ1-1	CSASKRGLTEAFF	TGCAGTGCTAGCAAGCGGGGGCTCACTGAAGCTTTCTTT
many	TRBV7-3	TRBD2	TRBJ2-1	CASSSTSGGEQFF	TGTGCCAGCAGCTCGACTAGCGGGGGGGAGCAGTTCTTC
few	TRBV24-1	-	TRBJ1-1	CATSGGGGTEAFF	TGTGCCACCAGTGGCGGGGGGGGCACTGAAGCTTTCTTT
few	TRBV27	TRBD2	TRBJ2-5	CASSIVGGGAGETQYF	TGTGCCAGCAGTATAGTGGGCGGGGGGGCCGGCGAGACCCAGTACTTC
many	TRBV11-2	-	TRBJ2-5	CASSLVLAAETQYF	TGTGCCAGCAGCTTAGTACTAGCAGCTGAGACCCAGTACTTC
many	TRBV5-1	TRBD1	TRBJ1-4	CASSLAATGTEKLFF	TGCGCCAGCAGCTTGGCCGCGACAGGGACTGAAAAACTGTTTTTT
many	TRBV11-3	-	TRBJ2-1	CASSLALSARSYNEQFF	TGTGCCAGCAGCTTAGCACTCTCGGCTAGGTCCTACAATGAGCAGTTCTTC
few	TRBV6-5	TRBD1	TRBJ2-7	CASSSRTGRTYEQYF	TGTGCCAGCAGTTCCCGGACAGGACGAACCTACGAGCAGTACTTC
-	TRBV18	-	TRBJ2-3	CASSTRTGGDTQYF	TGTGCCAGCTCAACAAGGACTGGGGGAGATACGCAGTATTTT
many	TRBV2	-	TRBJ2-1	CASSELTAERGDEQFF	TGTGCCAGCAGTGAATTAACAGCGGAGAGGGGCGATGAGCAGTTCTTC
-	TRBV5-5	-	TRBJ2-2	CASSLWTAITGELFF	TGTGCCAGCAGCTTGTGGACAGCGATCACCGGGGAGCTGTTTTTT